This entry lists 17 T cell receptor beta chains sequenced from one sample in a study of PD-L1 blockade in urothelial cancer. Described time point: peripheral blood 6 weeks after treatment start. Assay: immunoSEQ multiplex PCR; the TCRdb copy retains only in-frame clones and omits some. The sample shows tens of thousands of clones, more than 85% of them seen only once. The sequences come from PBMCs, collected around atezolizumab (anti-PD-L1) treatment. These receptors were taken from a woman older than 75 with urothelial cancer.

V usage is TRBV4-2 and J usage is TRBJ2-1, with 8 bases that match TRBD2. Germline values: CDR1 LGHNA, CDR2 YNFKEQ. V was pared by 1 base and J by 0 bases, with 5 bases of the junction left unmatched. This CDR3 is 17 amino acids long. The CDR3: CASSQVGSGSSYNEQFF. DNA of the CDR3: TGTGCCAGCAGCCAAGTTGGGAGCGGGAGCTCCTACAATGAGCAGTTCTTC.

The chain is built from TRBV5-1 and TRBJ2-5, with TRBD1 matching over 8 bases. This CDR3 contains 14 residues. In germline, CDR1 is SGHRS, CDR2 YFSETQ. The V gene end was trimmed by 2 bases and the J gene end by 2 bases; junction bases not matched to a gene: 2. The CDR3 DNA sequence: TGCGCCAGCAGCTTTGGGACAGGACAAGAGACCCAGTACTTC. Translated, it gives CASSFGTGQETQYF.

The chain carries TRBV9 and TRBJ1-1; D unresolved. This CDR3 comprises 15 residues. V lost 0 bases and J 5 bases, leaving 14 bases between the germline ends. Germline values: CDR1 SGDLS, CDR2 YYNGEE. The CDR3 DNA follows: TGTGCCAGCAGCGTAGGCTCTCGGTCGGGGACTGAAGCTTTCTTT. Protein sequence: CASSVGSRSGTEAFF.

The chain carries TRBV7-9 and TRBJ2-7; 7 bases agree with TRBD2. The germline V gene has CDR1 SEHNR and CDR2 FQNEAQ (reference sequence). The CDR3 has 15 amino acids. The V gene end was trimmed by 4 bases and the J gene end by 1 base; junction bases not matched to a gene: 7. The DNA for the CDR3 is TGTGCCAGCAGCTGGTCCGGGGGGAGGTCCTACGAGCAGTACTTC. Its protein is CASSWSGGRSYEQYF.

The V and J genes are TRBV19 and TRBJ2-2; TRBD1 aligns across 11 bases. The CDR3 sequence is 16 residues long. Germline loops: CDR1 LNHDA, CDR2 SQIVND (reference sequence). V trimming: 4 bases; J trimming: 4 bases; junction bases outside the gene matches: 5. The CDR3 DNA is TGTGCCAGTAGTAGAGGACAGGGGGCGGGCACCGGGGAGCTGTTTTTT. This gives the protein CASSRGQGAGTGELFF.

J is TRBJ2-7 and V is TRBV27, with D possibly matching TRBD2 (5 bases). Germline assignment: CDR1 MNHEY and CDR2 SMNVEV (reference sequence). CDR3 length: 15 amino acids. V was trimmed by 7 bases and J by 4 bases, leaving 20 bases between them. The CDR3 DNA follows: TGTGCCAGCACCCCGACTGCCTTGTCGGGGTACGAGCAGTACTTC. It is translated as CASTPTALSGYEQYF.

J is TRBJ1-2 and V is TRBV25-1; a weak D match, TRBD1 (5 bases). CDR3 length: 16 residues. CDR1 and CDR2 (germline): MGHDK, SYGVNS. V was clipped by 3 bases and J by 1 base, with 15 bases between them. As DNA, the CDR3 is TGTGCCAGCAGTGACCAGACAGTTTCTCGTAACTATGGCTACACCTTC. Its protein is CASSDQTVSRNYGYTF.

The chain is built from TRBV19 and TRBJ2-1; D not certain. V was shortened by 4 bases and J by 6 bases, with 7 bases between the two germline ends. CDR3 size: 12 residues. Germline CDR1 is LNHDA and CDR2 is SQIVND (reference sequence). This CDR3 reads CASSNRANEQFF. The CDR3 DNA sequence: TGTGCCAGTAGTAATAGAGCCAATGAGCAGTTCTTC.

The V and J genes are TRBV27 and TRBJ2-7, with 9 bases lining up with TRBD2. The CDR3 totals 16 residues. Unmatched junction bases numbered 11, after V lost 6 bases and J lost 2 bases. Germline loops: CDR1 MNHEY, CDR2 SMNVEV (reference sequence). The CDR3 loop reads CASSIMGASGAYEQYF. CDR3 bases: TGTGCCAGCAGCATTATGGGGGCTAGCGGGGCCTACGAGCAGTACTTC.

The V call is TRBV27, the J call TRBJ2-1; 8 nucleotides match TRBD2. CDR3 length: 16 residues. CDR1 and CDR2 (germline): MNHEY, SMNVEV (reference sequence). Unmatched junction bases numbered 6, after V lost 1 base and J lost 4 bases. The CDR3 nucleotides read TGTGCCAGCAGTTTATGGGCGAGCGGGAGTTACAATGAGCAGTTCTTC. Translation: CASSLWASGSYNEQFF.

The CDR3 sequence is CASQTSGTYTQYF. CDR3 nucleotides: TGTGCCAGCCAGACTAGCGGGACATATACGCAGTATTTT. This chain connects TRBV28 to TRBJ2-3; TRBD2 agrees at 11 bases. Trimming removed 8 bases from V and 7 bases from J; junction bases left unmatched: 5. This CDR3 has 13 amino acids. CDR1 is MDHEN and CDR2 is SYDVKM in the germline V gene.

The chain uses TRBV30 and TRBJ1-1; tentative D call: TRBD1 (5 bases). This CDR3 has 15 amino acids. V lost 0 bases to trimming and J lost 7 bases, with 18 bases between them. CDR1 is GTSNPN, CDR2 SVGIG, per germline (reference sequence). The CDR3 nucleotides read TGTGCCTGGAGTGTAGGCAGGGTGTATTCCGGTGAAGCTTTCTTT. This sequence encodes CAWSVGRVYSGEAFF.

This chain connects TRBV30 to TRBJ2-5; TRBD1 matches at 10 bases. V shed 3 bases, J shed 5 bases, and the junction held 6 bases outside the gene matches. The CDR3 has 14 residues. CDR1 is GTSNPN, CDR2 SVGIG, per germline (reference sequence). CDR3 sequence reads: CAWRGTGVVETQYF. The DNA of the CDR3 is TGTGCCTGGAGGGGGACAGGGGTTGTGGAGACCCAGTACTTC.

This chain uses TRBV7-9 with TRBJ2-7; D unclear. Germline CDR1 reads SEHNR; CDR2 reads FQNEAQ (reference sequence). This CDR3 has 12 residues. V lost 2 bases to trimming and J lost 6 bases, with 8 bases between them. The CDR3 region has the DNA TGTGCCAGCAGCTTAACCGAGTTCGAGCAGTACTTC. Translated, it gives CASSLTEFEQYF.

This clone occurred once. The rearrangement links TRBV21-1 to TRBJ2-2; the table's D gene call, TRBD2, was not cross checked with the DNA. TRBV21-1 is termed a pseudogene. This CDR3 spans 14 amino acids. The DNA for the CDR3 is TGTGCCAGCAGCAAAGGTAGCGGTTCCGGGGAGCTGTTTTTT. Translating it yields CASSKGSGSGELFF.

This clone has a single count. V is TRBV30 and J is TRBJ1-1, with TRBD1 matching 9 bases. The CDR3 totals 14 residues. The germline CDR1 and CDR2 sequences are GTSNPN and SVGIG (reference sequence). Trimming removed 3 bases from V and 10 bases from J; junction bases left unmatched: 12. This CDR3 is CAWRNTLGQGIAFF. DNA of the CDR3: TGTGCCTGGAGGAATACACTCGGACAGGGGATAGCTTTCTTT.

CDR3 sequence (DNA): TGTGCCAGCTCACCATCGCCGGGCCTTCCGGGGGATGGCTACACCTTC. It encodes CASSPSPGLPGDGYTF. The chain uses TRBV18 and TRBJ1-2, with TRBD1 as a possible D gene (5 bases). Between the trimmed V and J ends, which lost 2 bases and 6 bases, there was a span of 19 bases. Per the germline V gene, CDR1 is KGHSH and CDR2 is LQKENI. The CDR3 is 16 amino acids.